The clone carrying this TCR beta chain was seen ten or more times. Its antigen is unknown. These data belong to a study of CD8 T cells in ankylosing spondylitis. Study outcomes and limitations: Characteristic, it appeared, of ankylosing spondylitis blood was a TCR beta motif of about eight highly homologous variants.

One entry per CDR3 protein, called by TCRdb with MiXCR from the 5' RACE reads. The sample has about 700,000 distinct CDR3 sequences, over 15% seen once; the top ten hold approximately 18%. The CDR3 is 15 residues long. Trimming shortened V by 3 bases and J by 2 bases, and 11 bases separated the two germline ends. Germline lookup yields CDR1 LGHDT and CDR2 YNNKEL (reference sequence). This receptor was obtained from a male donor with ankylosing spondylitis. V gene TRBV3-1 combines with J gene TRBJ2-1; D ambiguous. The specimen was blood, either unsorted or a sorted T cell fraction (not recorded which). The CDR3 DNA follows: TGTGCCAGCAGCCAGGGGATCCCTACCTACAATGAGCAGTTCTTC. It codes for CASSQGIPTYNEQFF.